The 11 T cell receptor beta chains below come from one sample, sequenced in a study of blood T cell repertoires in COVID-19. This table comes from immunoSEQ multiplex PCR, and its TCRdb copy is limited to in-frame clones, with some not included. The data show some 220,000 clones, 87% seen once. Sequenced material: peripheral blood. The receptor source for this set is a woman aged 18-29 years who had recovered from COVID-19.

The J gene is TRBJ2-1, the V gene TRBV5-6, with a weak D call TRBD2 (5 bases). The CDR3 runs to 16 residues. The V gene's germline CDR1 is SGHDT and CDR2 YYEEEE. With 5 bases removed from V and 11 bases from J, the gap between germline ends came to 26 bases. In nucleotides, the CDR3 is TGTGCCAGCAGGCCGGCTGGGAGTATGAGGTTTAGCAAGCAGTTCTTC. Translation: CASRPAGSMRFSKQFF.

This rearrangement joins TRBV19 to TRBJ1-1; D possibly corresponds to TRBD1 (6 bases). Trimming left V 9 bases short and J 1 base short, with 18 bases between. Germline CDR1 reads LNHDA; CDR2 reads SQIVND (reference sequence). The CDR3 extends over 15 amino acids. The chain's CDR3 is CASKHQGSGNTEAFF. CDR3 in DNA: TGTGCCAGCAAACACCAGGGGTCGGGGAACACTGAAGCTTTCTTT.

There are a few counts of this clone. V gene TRBV11-3 combines with J gene TRBJ2-2; the match to TRBD1 covers 9 bases. J was trimmed by 4 bases and V by 5 bases; bases with no gene match: 5. CDR1 and CDR2 (germline): SGHNT, YENEEA. The CDR3 has 15 residues. The CDR3 loop is CASSPQGATTGELFF. CDR3 DNA sequence: TGTGCCAGCAGCCCACAGGGGGCGACCACCGGGGAGCTGTTTTTT. The variable domain in full, completed from reference TRBV11-3 and TRBJ2-2, reads EAGVVQSPRYKIIEKKQPVAFWCNPISGHNTLYWYLQNLGQGPELLIRYENEEAVDDSQLPKDRFSAERLKGVDSTLKIQPAELGDSAVYLCASSPQGATTGELFFGEGSRLTVL.

This chain connects TRBV3-1 (or the pseudogene TRBV3-2) to TRBJ2-5; the match to TRBD1 covers 8 bases. With 5 bases clipped from V and 5 bases from J, the junction kept 13 bases outside the gene matches. The CDR3 loop spans 16 amino acids. CDR1 is LGHDT, CDR2 YNNKEL, per germline (reference sequence). The CDR3 coding sequence is TGTGCCAGCAGCATTTCTGAGCAGGGGGCATGGGAGACCCAGTACTTC. Translated, it gives CASSISEQGAWETQYF.

V is TRBV4-2 and J is TRBJ2-1; 13 bases line up with TRBD2. With V trimmed by 0 bases and J by 8 bases, 4 bases remained unmatched. Germline values: CDR1 LGHNA, CDR2 YNFKEQ. This CDR3 has 16 residues. The chain's CDR3 is CASSQDRLAGGHEQFF. CDR3 nucleotide sequence: TGTGCCAGCAGCCAAGATAGACTAGCGGGAGGACATGAGCAGTTCTTC.

This rearrangement joins TRBV9 to TRBJ1-6, with 7 nucleotides matching TRBD1. Looked up from germline, CDR1 is SGDLS and CDR2 is YYNGEE. This CDR3 is 15 amino acids long. V shed 1 base and J 7 bases; nucleotides not matched to a gene: 5. The CDR3 sequence: CASSVQGGANSPLHF. CDR3 DNA: TGTGCCAGCAGCGTACAAGGGGGCGCGAATTCACCCCTCCACTTT.

The DNA for the CDR3 is TGTGCCAGCTCACCACCCAGGGCGCATGAGCAGTTCTTC. Its protein product is CASSPPRAHEQFF. The chain couples TRBV18 to TRBJ2-1; tentatively, D is TRBD1 (5 bases). CDR3 length: 13 amino acids. Trimming left V 0 bases short and J 8 bases short, with 8 bases between. Germline V gene sequence: CDR1 KGHSH, CDR2 LQKENI.

This rearrangement joins TRBV5-1 to TRBJ2-3; 10 bases are a match to TRBD2. The CDR3 spans 16 residues. The V and J ends lost 0 bases and 3 bases, in that order; junction bases with no gene match: 4. Germline CDR1 SGHRS, CDR2 YFSETQ. The CDR3 here is CASSLALAGVTDTQYF. CDR3 nucleotide sequence: TGCGCCAGCAGCTTGGCTCTAGCGGGAGTTACAGATACGCAGTATTTT.

This clone has just one count. This rearrangement joins TRBV6-1 to TRBJ2-7; D possibly corresponds to TRBD1 (6 bases). Between the trimmed V and J ends, which lost 2 bases and 4 bases, there was a span of 15 bases. The CDR3 extends over 15 amino acids. Germline loops: CDR1 MNHNS, CDR2 SASEGT. CDR3 bases: TGTGCCAGCAGTGAATACGGACAGACGTCTTACGAGCAGTACTTC. It specifies CASSEYGQTSYEQYF.

The chain couples TRBV30 to TRBJ1-5; 7 bases fit TRBD1. The germline gives CDR1 GTSNPN, CDR2 SVGIG (reference sequence). The CDR3 is 13 residues long. The V gene end was trimmed by 0 bases and the J gene end by 9 bases; junction bases not matched to a gene: 5. DNA for the CDR3: TGTGCCTGGAGTGTACAGGGGAGAGGGCCCCAGCATTTT. This translates into CAWSVQGRGPQHF.

This sequence joins TRBV6-5 and TRBJ2-6; no reliable D call. V was cut by 8 bases and J by 3 bases, with 8 bases left in between. Germline V gene sequence: CDR1 MNHEY, CDR2 SVGAGI. The CDR3 contains 13 residues. In DNA, the CDR3 is TGTGCCAGCCGCGTCGTTGGGGCCAACGTCCTGACTTTC. Its protein is CASRVVGANVLTF.